The source of this T cell receptor beta chain is a study of CD8 T cells in Susac syndrome (dated by TCRdb to the late 2010s). For the study in its entirety: Whether CD8+ T cell activation and differentiation in Susac syndrome was antigen driven was tested using repertoire sequencing.

Study-level results and caveats: The TCR sequencing and HLA analysis was acknowledged to have included a relatively small number of individuals.

RNA was extracted using the RNeasy kit, and about 0.5 to 1 ug of the RNA was reverse transcribed with random hexamers. TCR beta CDR3 regions were amplified with the immunoSEQ multiplex PCR assay covering 54 Vbeta and 13 Jbeta segments. PCR amplification bias was corrected by using a synthetic template baseline for primer optimization and computational correction. The authors processed their data as follows. Only productive sequences were kept, with reads annotated to V, D and J genes according to IMGT and analyzed in immunoSEQ Analyzer. Clonality was calculated as one minus the Shannon entropy normalized by log2 of the number of productive unique sequences. Public and private clones were assessed among the 100 most prevalent clones of each patient and control. A clone was defined as Susac-specific if it was absent from the healthy and MS cohorts, from about 1,100 published viral clones and from other ImmuneACCESS disease sequences. TCRdb passed the public sequencing reads through fastp at Q25 and MiXCR, retaining productive beta sequences. Every entry covers one CDR3 protein and lists the most common genes and DNA from its rows. These V and J calls originate from TCRdb's pipeline instead of the authors' own analysis. The sample table lists hundreds of thousands of distinct CDR3 sequences, 93% of them with a count of one. The ten largest account for 0.06% to 0.08% of the sample.

On this clonotype itself: It has no known antigen specificity. Base qualities are not provided; no much larger clone lies one nucleotide away.

The CDR3 holds 15 amino acids from the cysteine to the phenylalanine. CDR3 DNA is the only sequence kept; it has 45 bases, read in frame from the first base. CDR1 SGHVS and CDR2 FNYEAQ are derived from the germline V gene. V and J lose 3 bases and 0 bases, and a span of 11 bases separates them. Peripheral blood CD8+ and CD4+ T cells from healthy donors, Susac syndrome patients and multiple sclerosis patients were profiled using high-throughput TCR beta sequencing. Multiple sclerosis controls were treatment-naive patients with stable or active relapsing-remitting disease fulfilling revised McDonald criteria. Bulk CD8+ and CD4+ T cells were purified magnetically by negative isolation, whereas CD8+ TEMRA cells were enriched by FACS. Blood was collected in EDTA tubes and processed within 24 hours, with PBMCs isolated through density gradient centrifugation. PBMCs destined for TCR sequencing were cryopreserved in liquid nitrogen and later thawed in a 37 °C water bath. Purity of sorted or isolated CD4+, CD8+ and CD8+ TEMRA cells was at least 90%.

The V and J genes are TRBV7-6 and TRBJ2-5; the D element could tentatively be TRBD1 or TRBD2, as 5 bases agree for each. The clonotype originates from a human donor with multiple sclerosis. Sequenced material: CD4+ T cells from PBMCs. Here is the DNA: TGTGCCAGCAGCTTGGGGGTCGGGGACCAAGAGACCCAGTACTTC. Translated, it gives CASSLGVGDQETQYF.